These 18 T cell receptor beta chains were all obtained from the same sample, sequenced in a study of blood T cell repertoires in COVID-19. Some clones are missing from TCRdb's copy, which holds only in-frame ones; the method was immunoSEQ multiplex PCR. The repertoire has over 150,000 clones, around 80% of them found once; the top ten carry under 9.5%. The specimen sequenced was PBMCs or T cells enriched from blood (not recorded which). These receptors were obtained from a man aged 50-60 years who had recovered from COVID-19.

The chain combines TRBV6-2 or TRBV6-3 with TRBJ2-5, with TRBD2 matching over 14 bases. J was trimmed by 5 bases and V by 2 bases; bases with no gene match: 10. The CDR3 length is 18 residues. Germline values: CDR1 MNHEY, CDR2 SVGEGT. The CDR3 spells CASSYGTSGGPGRETQYF. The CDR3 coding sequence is TGTGCCAGCAGTTACGGGACTAGCGGGGGCCCCGGGAGGGAGACCCAGTACTTC.

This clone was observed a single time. The CDR3 reads CASSIYKTEAFF. The CDR3 DNA reads as TGTGCCAGTAGTATTTACAAGACTGAAGCTTTCTTT. The gene calls are TRBV19 and TRBJ1-1; no clear D gene. The CDR3 is 12 amino acids. Germline V gene lookup returns CDR1 LNHDA and CDR2 SQIVND (reference sequence). Trimming cost V 3 bases and J 5 bases, with 7 bases left between them.

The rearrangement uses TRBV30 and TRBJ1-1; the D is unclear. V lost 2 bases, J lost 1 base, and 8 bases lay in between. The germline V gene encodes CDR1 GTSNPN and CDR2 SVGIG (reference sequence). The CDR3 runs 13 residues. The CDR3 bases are TGTGCCTGGAGTTGGCAGGCGAACACTGAAGCTTTCTTT. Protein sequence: CAWSWQANTEAFF.

As DNA, the CDR3 is TGTGCCAGCAGTCTACAGGGAACCACCGGGGAGCTGTTTTTT. Protein sequence: CASSLQGTTGELFF. This sequence joins TRBV2 and TRBJ2-2; D perhaps matches TRBD1 (6 bases). The CDR3 extends over 14 amino acids. V shed 5 bases and J shed 4 bases, with 11 bases lying between them. Germline CDR1 and CDR2: SNHLY and FYNNEI.

DNA of the CDR3: TGTGCCAGCAGTTCCCAGGACAATCAGCCCCAGCATTTT. This sequence encodes CASSSQDNQPQHF. V gene TRBV6-5 combines with J gene TRBJ1-5; D call uncertain. This CDR3 region has 13 residues. CDR1 and CDR2 (germline): MNHEY, SVGAGI. V lost 4 bases, J lost 3 bases, and 7 bases lay in between.

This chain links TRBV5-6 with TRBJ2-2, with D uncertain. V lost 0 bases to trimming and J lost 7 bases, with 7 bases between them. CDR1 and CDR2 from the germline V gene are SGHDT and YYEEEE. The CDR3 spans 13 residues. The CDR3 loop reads CASSLERGGELFF. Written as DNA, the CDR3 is TGTGCCAGCAGCTTGGAACGCGGCGGGGAGCTGTTTTTT.

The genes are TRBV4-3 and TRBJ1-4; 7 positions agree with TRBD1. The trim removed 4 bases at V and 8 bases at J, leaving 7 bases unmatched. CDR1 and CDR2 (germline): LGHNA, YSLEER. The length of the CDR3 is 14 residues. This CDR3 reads CASSRAGGKEKLFF. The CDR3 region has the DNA TGCGCCAGCAGCCGGGCAGGGGGTAAAGAAAAACTGTTTTTT.

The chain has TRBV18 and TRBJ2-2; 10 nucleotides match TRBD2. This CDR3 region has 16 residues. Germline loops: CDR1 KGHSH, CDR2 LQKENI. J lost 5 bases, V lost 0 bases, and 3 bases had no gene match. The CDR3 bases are TGTGCCAGCTCACCACCGATACTAGCGGGAACCGGGGAGCTGTTTTTT. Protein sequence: CASSPPILAGTGELFF.

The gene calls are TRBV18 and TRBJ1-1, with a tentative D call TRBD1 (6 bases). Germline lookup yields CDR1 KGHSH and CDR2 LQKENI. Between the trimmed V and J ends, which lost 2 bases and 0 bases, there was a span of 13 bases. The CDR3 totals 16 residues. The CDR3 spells CASSPFQGGMNTEAFF. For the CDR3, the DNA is TGTGCCAGCTCACCATTCCAAGGGGGAATGAACACTGAAGCTTTCTTT.

CDR3: CATGRHSNTEAFF. The CDR3 DNA follows: TGTGCCACCGGGCGACACTCGAACACTGAAGCTTTCTTT. The gene calls are TRBV24-1 and TRBJ1-1; no definite D call. Deletions cut 9 bases from V and 1 base from J, with 11 bases between. The V gene's germline CDR1 is KGHDR and CDR2 SFDVKD. This CDR3 has 13 amino acids.

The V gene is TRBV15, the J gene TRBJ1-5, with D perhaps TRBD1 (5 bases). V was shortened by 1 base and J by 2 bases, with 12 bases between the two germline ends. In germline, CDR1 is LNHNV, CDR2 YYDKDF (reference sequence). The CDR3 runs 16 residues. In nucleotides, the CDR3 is TGTGCCACCAGCAGAGTGTTCGAGACAGGCAATCAGCCCCAGCATTTT. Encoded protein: CATSRVFETGNQPQHF.

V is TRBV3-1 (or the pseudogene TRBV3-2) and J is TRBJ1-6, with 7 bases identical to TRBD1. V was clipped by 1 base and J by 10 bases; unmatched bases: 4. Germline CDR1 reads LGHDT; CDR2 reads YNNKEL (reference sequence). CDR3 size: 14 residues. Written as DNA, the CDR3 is TGTGCCAGCAGCCAAGTTGCAGGGGGATCACCCCTCCACTTT. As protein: CASSQVAGGSPLHF.

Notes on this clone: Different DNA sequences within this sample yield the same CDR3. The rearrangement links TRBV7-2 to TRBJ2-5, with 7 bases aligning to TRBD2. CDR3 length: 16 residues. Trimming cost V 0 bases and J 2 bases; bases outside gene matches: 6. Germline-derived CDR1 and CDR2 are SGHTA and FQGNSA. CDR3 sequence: CASSLAGGGRQETQYF. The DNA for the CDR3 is TGTGCCAGCAGCTTAGCCGGCGGGGGACGTCAAGAGACCCAGTACTTC.

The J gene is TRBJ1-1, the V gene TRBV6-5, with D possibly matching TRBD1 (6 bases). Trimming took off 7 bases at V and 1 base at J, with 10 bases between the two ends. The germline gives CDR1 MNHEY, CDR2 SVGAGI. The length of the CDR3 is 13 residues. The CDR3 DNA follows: TGTGCCAGCATTCAGACAGGGAACACTGAAGCTTTCTTT. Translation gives CASIQTGNTEAFF.

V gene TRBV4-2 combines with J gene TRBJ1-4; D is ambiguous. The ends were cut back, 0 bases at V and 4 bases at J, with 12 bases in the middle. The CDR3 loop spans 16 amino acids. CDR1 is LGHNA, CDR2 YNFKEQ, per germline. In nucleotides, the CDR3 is TGTGCCAGCAGCCAAGATGTGGGCAGAGTTAATGAAAAACTGTTTTTT. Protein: CASSQDVGRVNEKLFF.

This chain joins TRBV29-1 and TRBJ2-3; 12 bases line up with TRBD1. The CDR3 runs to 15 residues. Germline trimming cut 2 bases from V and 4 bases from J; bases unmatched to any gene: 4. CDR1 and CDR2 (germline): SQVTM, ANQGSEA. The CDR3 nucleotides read TGCAGCGTTGAAAGGGACAGGGGGCTTGCAGATACGCAGTATTTT. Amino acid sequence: CSVERDRGLADTQYF.

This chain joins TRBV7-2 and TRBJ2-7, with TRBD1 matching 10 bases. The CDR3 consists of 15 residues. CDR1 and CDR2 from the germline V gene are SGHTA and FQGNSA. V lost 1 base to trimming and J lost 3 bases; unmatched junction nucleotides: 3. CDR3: CASSLEGQGLYEQYF. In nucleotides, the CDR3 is TGTGCCAGCAGCTTAGAGGGACAGGGGCTCTACGAGCAGTACTTC.

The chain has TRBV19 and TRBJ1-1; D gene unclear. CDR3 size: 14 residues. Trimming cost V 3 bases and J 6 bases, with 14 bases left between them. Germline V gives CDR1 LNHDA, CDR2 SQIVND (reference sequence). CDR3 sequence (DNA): TGTGCCAGTAGTATCCGAGGCGGGAGGTCTGAAGCTTTCTTT. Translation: CASSIRGGRSEAFF.